Listed below are T cell receptor beta chains from one sample, sequenced in a study of regulatory T cells in long-lasting Graves disease. In TCRdb, the multiplex PCR reads were re-called with MiXCR into one record per CDR3 protein. This sample has 300,000 to 400,000 distinct CDR3 sequences, with over 15% found just once. A further study also used this sample, focusing on T cells in Graves' hyperthyroidism and ophthalmopathy.

The input for sequencing was peripheral blood mononuclear cells (PBMCs), taken at new diagnosis, from a patient treated with antithyroid drugs. The receptors come from a man aged 40-49 years with Graves disease. Both conserved end residues are part of each CDR3. The D gene is left open where the match is weak. Clone size is stated in some rows and not others, as once, few, many or a class when expanded.

CDR3nt,CDR3aa,abundance,j_gene,v_gene,d_gene
TGCGCCAGCAGCAGTCGTGACAGGGGGCAGGAGACCCAGTACTTC,CASSSRDRGQETQYF,-,TRBJ2-5,TRBV5-1,TRBD1
TGTGCCAGCAGCGATACAGGGTGGGAGACCCAGTACTTC,CASSDTGWETQYF,many,TRBJ2-5,TRBV7-2,-
TGCAGTGCTAGAGATCAAAACCTCTCCTATAATTCACCCCTCCACTTT,CSARDQNLSYNSPLHF,many,TRBJ1-6,TRBV20-1,-
TGTGCCAGCAGCTTCTTCGTAGGGAATGAGCAGTTCTTC,CASSFFVGNEQFF,many,TRBJ2-1,TRBV7-9,-
TGTGCCAGCAGCGTAGTGCCCGGTAGCTCTGGAAACACCATATATTTT,CASSVVPGSSGNTIYF,many,TRBJ1-3,TRBV9,-
TGTGCCAGCAGCCGCGGGCGGGGGGGGTACAATGAGCAGTTCTTC,CASSRGRGGYNEQFF,-,TRBJ2-1,TRBV6-1,TRBD2
TGTGCCAGCAGCTATAGACGTCTGAAGGAGGAAAAACTGTTTTTT,CASSYRRLKEEKLFF,once,TRBJ1-4,TRBV7-9,-
TGCGCCAGCAGCTTGGAAGGGGCTGGCACCGGGGAGCTGTTTTTT,CASSLEGAGTGELFF,few,TRBJ2-2,TRBV5-1,-
TGTGCCAGCAGTGAAGTCAGGGGACGCGAGCAGTACTTC,CASSEVRGREQYF,-,TRBJ2-7,TRBV25-1,-
TGTGCCACCAGTGATTTGCATCAAACGGGTTCCACAGATACGCAGTATTTT,CATSDLHQTGSTDTQYF,many,TRBJ2-3,TRBV24-1,-
TGTGCCAGCAGTGAGGGGGTTGAGCAGTTCTTC,CASSEGVEQFF,many,TRBJ2-1,TRBV2,-
TGTGCCAGACGTGGGGGGGAGTACAATGAGCAGTTCTTC,CARRGGEYNEQFF,many,TRBJ2-1,TRBV5-8,TRBD2
TGTGCCAGCAGTTCCGCGGGGGCGCGCACAGATACGCAGTATTTT,CASSSAGARTDTQYF,many,TRBJ2-3,TRBV6-5,-
TGTGCCAGCAGCCAAGGGGCGTACTACCCTGAGCAGTTCTTC,CASSQGAYYPEQFF,many,TRBJ2-1,TRBV3-1,-
TGCAGTGCTTGGGGGATGCCCCACGAGCAGTACTTC,CSAWGMPHEQYF,-,TRBJ2-7,TRBV20-1,-
TGTGCCAGCAGCCAAGGGTTAGGGGCCAACGTCCTGACTTTC,CASSQGLGANVLTF,-,TRBJ2-6,TRBV3-1,-
TGTGCCAGCAGTGAAGAGACAGGGGGCTACGAGCAGTACTTC,CASSEETGGYEQYF,many,TRBJ2-7,TRBV6-2/TRBV6-3,TRBD1
TGTGCCAGTAAACTTGGGGCAGCAAGCAATCAGCCCCAGCATTTT,CASKLGAASNQPQHF,few,TRBJ1-5,TRBV19,-
TGTGCCAGCAGCCTCGAGGGGGCAGGCTCCTACAATGAGCAGTTCTTC,CASSLEGAGSYNEQFF,many,TRBJ2-1,TRBV3-1,TRBD1
TGTGCCAGCAGTGAAGTGGGGGGTTTATCCGGAAACACCATATATTTT,CASSEVGGLSGNTIYF,many,TRBJ1-3,TRBV2,-
TGCGCCAGCAGCTTGGGACTAGCGGGGGGGGGCACAGATACGCAGTATTTT,CASSLGLAGGGTDTQYF,many,TRBJ2-3,TRBV5-1,TRBD2
TGCAGTGCTAGAGATGACAGGGTGAGAGAGACCCAGTACTTC,CSARDDRVRETQYF,many,TRBJ2-5,TRBV20-1,TRBD1
TGTGCCAGTAGTATATTGTGGCTTGGGGGCGTCCATCCTGGGGCCAACGTCCTGACTTTC,CASSILWLGGVHPGANVLTF,once,TRBJ2-6,TRBV19,-
TGCAGTGCTAGAGGCGAGACGGAACAAACCTACGAGCAGTACTTC,CSARGETEQTYEQYF,many,TRBJ2-7,TRBV20-1,-
TGTGCCACCAGTGATCCGACAGGGCCCTACGAGCAGTACTTC,CATSDPTGPYEQYF,-,TRBJ2-7,TRBV24-1,TRBD1
TGCAGTGCTAGAGATGGTGCTTCGTACCAAGAGACCCAGTACTTC,CSARDGASYQETQYF,many,TRBJ2-5,TRBV20-1,-
TGTGCCAGCAGTCCCGAGGCGGGGGGGGAGACCCAGTACTTC,CASSPEAGGETQYF,many,TRBJ2-5,TRBV28,TRBD2
TGTGCCAGCTCCTACAGAAACTATGGCTACACCTTC,CASSYRNYGYTF,few,TRBJ1-2,TRBV28,-
TGCGCCAGCAGCCCGGGGGCATACTATGGCTACACCTTC,CASSPGAYYGYTF,few,TRBJ1-2,TRBV5-1,-
TGTGCCAGCAGCTTGAGGGTCTCTCCCTATGGCTACACCTTC,CASSLRVSPYGYTF,-,TRBJ1-2,TRBV7-2,-
TGTGCCAGCAGCTTGGATGTTGGGGGGAACTCTGGGGCCAACGTCCTGACTTTC,CASSLDVGGNSGANVLTF,few,TRBJ2-6,TRBV5-6,-
TGTGCCAGCACTCTGTGGGACGGATCGAATGAGCAGTTCTTC,CASTLWDGSNEQFF,many,TRBJ2-1,TRBV12-3/TRBV12-4,-
TGTGCCAGCAGTGCCGGGAGGTTCAATCAGCCCCAGCATTTT,CASSAGRFNQPQHF,many,TRBJ1-5,TRBV2,-
TGCAGTGCTAGAGACGCGAACAGGGGCGGGTACGAGCAGTACTTC,CSARDANRGGYEQYF,-,TRBJ2-7,TRBV20-1,TRBD1
TGTGCCATCAGTGTGGTCGAGGAGCAGTACTTC,CAISVVEEQYF,few,TRBJ2-7,TRBV10-3,-
TGCGCCAGCAGCTCGGGACAGAACCAAAGGTCGGATACGCAGTATTTT,CASSSGQNQRSDTQYF,many,TRBJ2-3,TRBV5-1,TRBD1
TGTGCCAGCAGCTTCGTAGGGGAGACCCAGTACTTC,CASSFVGETQYF,many,TRBJ2-5,TRBV7-9,-
TGTGCCAGCAGCTTACAGGCGCAGCCCGCAAACACCATATATTTT,CASSLQAQPANTIYF,many,TRBJ1-3,TRBV7-2,-
TGCAGTGCTAGAGCTCTGTACACGCAGTATTTT,CSARALYTQYF,many,TRBJ2-3,TRBV20-1,-
TGTGCCTGGGTTCCCTTAAGCGGGGGTGCAGATACGCAGTATTTT,CAWVPLSGGADTQYF,many,TRBJ2-3,TRBV30,TRBD2
TGTGCCAGCAGTTTGATTAGGGAGGGGGTTGAGACCCAGTACTTC,CASSLIREGVETQYF,few,TRBJ2-5,TRBV27,-
TGTGCCAGCAGTATCGGACAGGGAAGGGAGCTGTTTTTT,CASSIGQGRELFF,many,TRBJ2-2,TRBV6-1,TRBD1
TGTGCCAGCTCATCTACAGGGTCGGTCAATGAAAAACTGTTTTTT,CASSSTGSVNEKLFF,many,TRBJ1-4,TRBV18,-
TGTGCCAGCAGCTTAGCCGGGACTAGGATGGGCGAGCAGTACTTC,CASSLAGTRMGEQYF,-,TRBJ2-7,TRBV7-2,TRBD2
TGTGCCAGCAGCTTGTGGACAGGCAGCAATGAGCAGTTCTTC,CASSLWTGSNEQFF,few,TRBJ2-1,TRBV7-3,TRBD1
TGTGCCAGCAGTTTGCGGGGTAACTCCTACAATGAGCAGTTCTTC,CASSLRGNSYNEQFF,many,TRBJ2-1,TRBV28,-
TGTGCCAGCTCACGAATGCGAGGTATGAACACTGAAGCTTTCTTT,CASSRMRGMNTEAFF,many,TRBJ1-1,TRBV18,-
TGTGCCAGCAGTCCCCCGAGGGACAGCCCTAATGAAAAACTGTTTTTT,CASSPPRDSPNEKLFF,few,TRBJ1-4,TRBV28,TRBD1
TGTGCCAGCAGTTTATCAGTTACCTACGAGCAGTACTTC,CASSLSVTYEQYF,many,TRBJ2-7,TRBV27,-
TGTGCCAGCAGCTACGCTGGAGGGCCCACAGATACGCAGTATTTT,CASSYAGGPTDTQYF,many,TRBJ2-3,TRBV2,-
TGTGCCAGCAGTTGGAATAGACCTAGAGGCTACACCTTC,CASSWNRPRGYTF,many,TRBJ1-2,TRBV12-3/TRBV12-4,-
TGTGCCAGCACCCCCAGGGGCAGGAGCACAGATACGCAGTATTTT,CASTPRGRSTDTQYF,many,TRBJ2-3,TRBV27,-
TGCAGCGTTAGTAATGAAAAACTGTTTTTT,CSVSNEKLFF,many,TRBJ1-4,TRBV29-1,-
TGCGCCAGCAGCTTGGGCGTCGGCAGCAACTATGGCTACACCTTC,CASSLGVGSNYGYTF,few,TRBJ1-2,TRBV5-1,-
TGTGCCAGTAGTATTGGGACGACGACGGATACGCAGTATTTT,CASSIGTTTDTQYF,few,TRBJ2-3,TRBV19,-
TGCGCCAGCAGCTCAGGGGGGGTCCAAGAGACCCAGTACTTC,CASSSGGVQETQYF,many,TRBJ2-5,TRBV5-1,-
TGTGCCAGCAGTTTACGGGGGAAACCCTACGAGCAGTACTTC,CASSLRGKPYEQYF,few,TRBJ2-7,TRBV27,-
TGTGCCAGCTCACCTTTGGGGGATGGCACAGATACGCAGTATTTT,CASSPLGDGTDTQYF,-,TRBJ2-3,TRBV18,-
TGTGCCAGCAGGCGACCCCGTCAGCCCCAGCATTTT,CASRRPRQPQHF,many,TRBJ1-5,TRBV28,-